This T cell receptor (beta chain) was documented in a study of T cell changes during pregnancy in multiple sclerosis (dated by TCRdb to about 2019). Study-wide context: The study looked at changes in the T cell repertoire across pregnancy in women with multiple sclerosis.

Libraries came from the immunoSEQ multiplex PCR assay. The table was pulled from immuneACCESS by TCRdb, which kept in-frame rearrangements only. Such tables lose some clones; where checked, under half of the loss comes from unresolved V genes, and the rest has no known cause. For this sample there are about 52,000 clones; over 80% appear just once. The ten most abundant clones make up roughly 0.71% of the sample. In regard to this clone: It lacks a known antigen. No quality values exist for individual bases; no much larger clone is one base distant.

For CDR1 and CDR2, the germline V gene lists ENHRY and SYGVKD. The germline V end is reduced by 4 bases and the J end by 4 bases; junction bases left unmatched: 4. The CDR3 spans 15 residues, from the cysteine through the phenylalanine. The retained sequence is limited to the CDR3, 45 bases, with the frame set at the first base. The material sequenced was CD4+ T cells from peripheral blood mononuclear cells, taken in the third trimester of pregnancy. The chain is encoded by TRBV10-3 joined to TRBJ2-3; 11 of the junction bases match TRBD2. This sequence originates from a female donor with multiple sclerosis, enrolled in a pregnancy study. The nucleotide sequence is given as TGTGCCATCAGTGTTAGCGGGGGGGCGGCAGATACGCAGTATTTT. Its product reads: CAISVSGGAADTQYF.